This passage covers 9 T cell receptor beta chains from one sample sequenced in a study of beta chain features in type 1 diabetes. General study results and limits: Significant though moderate, a shortening of TCRB CDR3s appeared in all four CD4+ subsets of Type 1 diabetes patients.

Expressed TCRB transcripts were sequenced because the entire RNA isolate underwent reverse transcription. The method was immunoSEQ multiplex PCR; TCRdb's version includes in-frame clones alone and lacks a portion of them. This table holds hundreds of thousands of clones, approximately 10% found once. These receptors' antigens are unknown. Sample: naive CD4+ T cells from blood. These receptor sequences come from a man aged 25 to 40 with type 1 diabetes.

This chain links TRBV11-2 with TRBJ2-7, with D perhaps TRBD2 (6 bases). Trimming removed 5 bases at V and 7 bases at J, with 12 bases between. Germline V gene sequence: CDR1 SGHAT, CDR2 FQNNGV. The CDR3 contains 12 residues. The CDR3 reads CASSQVSGEQYF. CDR3 in DNA: TGTGCCAGCAGCCAAGTCAGCGGGGAGCAGTACTTC. The full variable domain, in which reference TRBV11-2 and TRBJ2-7 provide the parts outside the CDR3, is EAGVAQSPRYKIIEKRQSVAFWCNPISGHATLYWYQQILGQGPKLLIQFQNNGVVDDSQLPKDRFSAERLKGVDSTLKIQPAKLEDSAVYLCASSQVSGEQYFGPGTRLTVT.

This clone was seen more than once but under ten times. This rearrangement joins TRBV2 to TRBJ1-1; the match to TRBD1 covers 9 bases. Unmatched junction bases numbered 7, after V lost 6 bases and J lost 5 bases. CDR1 is SNHLY, CDR2 FYNNEI, per germline. This CDR3 contains 14 residues. CDR3 amino acids: CASSLGTGTTEAFF. CDR3 coding DNA: TGTGCCAGCAGCCTCGGGACAGGGACTACTGAAGCTTTCTTT.

This chain links TRBV27 with TRBJ2-5; 11 positions agree with TRBD2. J lost 7 bases, V lost 6 bases, and 13 bases had no gene match. The CDR3 spans 16 residues. Germline V lookup: CDR1 MNHEY, CDR2 SMNVEV (reference sequence). The CDR3 nucleotides are TGTGCCAGCAGACCTACTAGCGGGGGAGTCGGCGGGACCCAGTACTTC. It specifies CASRPTSGGVGGTQYF.

This clone was observed a few times. V and J are TRBV10-2 and TRBJ1-1; D uncertain. The CDR3 loop spans 13 amino acids. The germline V and J ends were trimmed by 4 bases and 1 base, with 7 bases remaining between them. Germline loops: CDR1 WSHSY, CDR2 SAAADI. CDR3 bases: TGCGCCAGCAGTGTTGAGGGGAACACTGAAGCTTTCTTT. It codes for CASSVEGNTEAFF.

This chain links TRBV7-3 with TRBJ2-2; 10 nucleotides agree with TRBD1. The CDR3 runs 14 residues. Unmatched junction bases numbered 2, after V lost 4 bases and J lost 6 bases. In germline, CDR1 is SGHTA, CDR2 FQGTGA. The CDR3 DNA reads TGTGCCAGCAGCTCCGGGACAGGGGCCGGGGAGCTGTTTTTT. Translated: CASSSGTGAGELFF.

In the case of this clone: One end of the junction is discordant with germline, which a read error may explain. V usage is TRBV28 and J usage is TRBJ2-7, with 7 positions matching TRBD1. The length of the CDR3 is 12 residues. Germline lookup yields CDR1 MDHEN and CDR2 SYDVKM. The CDR3 sequence: CASSKLRDSFRF. CDR3 DNA sequence: TGTGCCAGCAGCAAACTCCGGGACAGCTTTAGGTTC.

This chain links TRBV10-3 with TRBJ1-2; D is ambiguous. From germline, CDR1 is ENHRY and CDR2 SYGVKD. Trimming removed 2 bases from V and 5 bases from J, with 9 bases in between. The length of the CDR3 is 13 residues. The DNA for the CDR3 is TGTGCCATCAGTGAGACAACGCAGTATGGCTACACCTTC. This sequence encodes CAISETTQYGYTF.

This clone has only a few counts. The V call is TRBV29-1, the J call TRBJ1-6, with D hard to call. The germline V and J ends were trimmed by 4 bases and 9 bases, with 10 bases remaining between them. CDR3 length: 12 residues. CDR1 is SQVTM, CDR2 ANQGSEA, per germline. DNA for the CDR3: TGCAGCGTTGCGAATTTCAGTTCACCCCTCCACTTT. Translated, it gives CSVANFSSPLHF.

The rearrangement links TRBV7-2 to TRBJ1-1; D is ambiguous. The CDR3 has 14 amino acids. Germline V gene lookup returns CDR1 SGHTA and CDR2 FQGNSA. The V end was cut by 2 bases, the J end by 2 bases, with 9 bases between. Written as DNA, the CDR3 is TGTGCCAGCAGCTTATCGGCGGGAAACACTGAAGCTTTCTTT. It encodes CASSLSAGNTEAFF.